These T cell receptor beta chains were read from a single sample in a study of cytomegalovirus exposure and HLA in healthy donors. Sequencing used immunoSEQ multiplex PCR; TCRdb keeps in-frame clones, though not all of them. The sample table includes about 200,000 clones. The sequencing input was PBMCs. These receptors originate from a boy aged 5 to 17 in good health and CMV-seronegative. The CDR3 runs from the conserved cysteine through the conserved F or W. D genes are given only for firm matches.

d_call j_call cdr3_length v_call cdr3_nt cdr3_aa
TRBD2 TRBJ2-3 15 TRBV5-1 TGCGCCAGCAGCTATAGCGGGGGGGCCTCAGATACGCAGTATTTT CASSYSGGASDTQYF
TRBD1 TRBJ1-2 17 TRBV7-9 TGTGCCAGCAGCCCGTTGGGGACAGCTTCTCCTGCCTATGGCTACACCTTC CASSPLGTASPAYGYTF
NA TRBJ2-7 13 TRBV2 TGTGCCAGCAGTGAATCCGGGATCTACGAGCAGTACTTC CASSESGIYEQYF
NA TRBJ2-7 14 TRBV19 TGTGCCAGTAGTCTGAGGAGTTTACGGGACGAGCAGTACTTC CASSLRSLRDEQYF
NA TRBJ2-7 14 TRBV27 TGTGCCAGCAGTTCCCACAGGGATACCTACGAGCAGTACTTC CASSSHRDTYEQYF
NA TRBJ1-1 12 TRBV18 TGTGCCAGCTCACCAAATAGCGCTGAAGCTTTCTTT CASSPNSAEAFF
NA TRBJ2-1 17 TRBV11-1 TGTGCCAGCAGCCCAAGACGGAGTGGCGGGGCCCCCTCTGAGCAGTTCTTC CASSPRRSGGAPSEQFF
NA TRBJ1-1 14 TRBV4-1 TGCGCCAGCAGGCGGGAGGGAGGAGACACTGAAGCTTTCTTT CASRREGGDTEAFF
NA TRBJ1-2 12 TRBV29-1 TGCAGCGTGCAGACAGGAGGATATGGCTACACCTTC CSVQTGGYGYTF
NA TRBJ1-1 11 TRBV7-8 TGTGCCAGCAGCGTGGGGGCCGCCGCTTTCTTT CASSVGAAAFF
NA TRBJ2-7 15 TRBV4-1 TGCGCCAGCAGCCAAGACGACGGGGACTCCTACGAGCAGTACTTC CASSQDDGDSYEQYF
NA TRBJ2-5 15 TRBV5-1 TGCGCCAGCAGCTTGGGGCTAGGGGGTAAGGAGACCCAGTACTTC CASSLGLGGKETQYF
NA TRBJ1-1 16 TRBV7-8 TGTGCCAGCAGCTTAGCCACAGGGTGGAAGAACACTGAAGCTTTCTTT CASSLATGWKNTEAFF
NA TRBJ1-1 13 TRBV9 TGTGCCAGCAGCCCCCACAAGAACACTGAAGCTTTCTTT CASSPHKNTEAFF
NA TRBJ1-5 14 TRBV5-1 TGCGCCAGCAGCCCCGGGCAGGGTGATCAGCCCCAGCATTTT CASSPGQGDQPQHF
NA TRBJ1-1 15 TRBV7-9 TGTGCCAGCAGCTTGGGGGGGATGATGAACACTGAAGCTTTCTTT CASSLGGMMNTEAFF
NA TRBJ1-1 12 TRBV30 TGTGCCGGTGACAGGCTGAACACTGAAGCTTTCTTT CAGDRLNTEAFF
TRBD1 TRBJ2-7 13 TRBV4-1 TGCGCCAGCAGCCAGATTTTCGGGGGACAGGGGGAGTTC CASSQIFGGQGEF
NA TRBJ1-1 16 TRBV11-1 TGTGCCAGCAGCTTAGTTGACAGGTTTCGGGAGGTTACGGCTTTCTTT CASSLVDRFREVTAFF
NA TRBJ2-7 12 TRBV29-1 TGCAGCGTTTATCCAGGGAGGAGCGAGCAGTACTTC CSVYPGRSEQYF
NA TRBJ2-5 17 TRBV21-1 TGTGCCAGCAGCGCGGGACTAGCGGGGGTTGCTGGGGAGACCCAGTACTTC CASSAGLAGVAGETQYF
NA TRBJ1-2 11 TRBV19 TGTGCCAGGAGTATAAGCGATGGCTACACCTTC CARSISDGYTF
TRBD1 TRBJ2-3 14 TRBV6-5 TGTGCCAGCAGTTTCGGGACAGGGACAGATACGCAGTATTTT CASSFGTGTDTQYF
TRBD1 TRBJ1-1 15 TRBV14 TGTGCCAGCAGCCCAACGACAGGGGGGTTTCCTGAAGCTTTCTTT CASSPTTGGFPEAFF
TRBD2 TRBJ2-2 15 TRBV6-5 TGTGCCAGCTGGGGGGCGGGGGGAGGCACCGGGGAGCTGTTTTTT CASWGAGGGTGELFF
TRBD1 TRBJ2-7 13 TRBV27 TGTGCCAGCAGTTGGGGACAGTCCTACGAGCAGTACTTC CASSWGQSYEQYF
NA TRBJ1-1 12 TRBV7-9 TGTGCCAGCAGCTTATGGGGGGCTGAAGCTTTCTTT CASSLWGAEAFF
TRBD1 TRBJ1-2 14 TRBV10-2 TGCGCCAGCAGAACGGGACAGGGGTATCGTGGCTACACCTTC CASRTGQGYRGYTF
NA TRBJ2-3 14 TRBV30 TGTGCCTGCCTAGGGGGGGGGAGCACAGATACGCAGTATTTT CACLGGGSTDTQYF
NA TRBJ2-5 16 TRBV2 TGTGCCAGCAGTGACTATATTGGGGAGGCGCAAGAGACCCAGTACTTC CASSDYIGEAQETQYF
NA TRBJ2-7 16 TRBV6-5 TGTGCCAGCAGTTACGCAGGGTACCATACATCCTACGAGCAGTACTTC CASSYAGYHTSYEQYF
NA TRBJ1-2 14 TRBV10-3 TGTGCCATCAGTGTTGGAGGTACCGGCTATGGCTACACCTTC CAISVGGTGYGYTF
TRBD2 TRBJ2-5 17 TRBV6-1 TGTGCCAGCAGTGAGGGTTGGACTAGCGGGTTCTTGGAGACCCAGTACTTC CASSEGWTSGFLETQYF
NA TRBJ2-2 17 TRBV9 TGTGCCAGCAGCGTCGCTATACTAGCAGCGAACGCCGGGGAGCTGTTTTTT CASSVAILAANAGELFF
TRBD1 TRBJ1-2 13 TRBV5-6 TGTGCCAGCAGCCCAACAGGGGTGTATGGCTACACCTTC CASSPTGVYGYTF
NA TRBJ2-3 16 TRBV5-8 TGTGCCAGCAGCTTGGGGGGGGTCGGGAACACAGATACGCAGTATTTT CASSLGGVGNTDTQYF
NA TRBJ1-3 13 TRBV7-7 TGTGCCAGCAGCTTAGAGGGGTCGAACACCATATATTTT CASSLEGSNTIYF
TRBD2 TRBJ2-5 16 TRBV4-1 TGCGCCAGCCGTGAGACTAGCGGGGGGGCTGGAGAGACCCAGTACTTC CASRETSGGAGETQYF
NA TRBJ1-2 13 TRBV30 TGTGCCTGGAGTCGATACAGTGACTATGGCTACACCTTC CAWSRYSDYGYTF
TRBD2 TRBJ2-5 16 TRBV7-2 TGTGCCAGCAGCTCCTCGCCCGGGACTAGCTCCCTCCCCCAGTACTTC CASSSSPGTSSLPQYF
TRBD1 TRBJ1-1 13 TRBV18 TGTGCCAGCTCAACCACAGGGGACGCTGAAGCTTTCTTT CASSTTGDAEAFF
TRBD2 TRBJ2-5 16 TRBV10-2 TGCGCCAGCAGTGAGACTCGGGCCGCCGGGGGGGAGACCCAGTACTTC CASSETRAAGGETQYF